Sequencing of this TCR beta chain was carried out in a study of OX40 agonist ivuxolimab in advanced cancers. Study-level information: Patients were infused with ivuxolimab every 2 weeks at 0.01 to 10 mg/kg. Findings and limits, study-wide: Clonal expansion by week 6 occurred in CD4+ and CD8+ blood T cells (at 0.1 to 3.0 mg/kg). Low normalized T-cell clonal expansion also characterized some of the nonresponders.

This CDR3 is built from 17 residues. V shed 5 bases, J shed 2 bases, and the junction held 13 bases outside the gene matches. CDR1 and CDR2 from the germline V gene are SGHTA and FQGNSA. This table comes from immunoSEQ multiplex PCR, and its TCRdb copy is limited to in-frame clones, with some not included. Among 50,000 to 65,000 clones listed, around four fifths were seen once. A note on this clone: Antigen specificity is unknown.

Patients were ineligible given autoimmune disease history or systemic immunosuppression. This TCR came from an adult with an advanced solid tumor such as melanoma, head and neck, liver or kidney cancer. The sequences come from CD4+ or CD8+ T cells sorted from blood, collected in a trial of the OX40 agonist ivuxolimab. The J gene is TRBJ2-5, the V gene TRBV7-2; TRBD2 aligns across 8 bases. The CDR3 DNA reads TGTGCCAGCAGCCTCACGGGTAGCGGGGCTATACAAGAGACCCAGTACTTC. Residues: CASSLTGSGAIQETQYF. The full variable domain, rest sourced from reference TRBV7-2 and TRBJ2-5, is GAGVSQSPSNKVTEKGKDVELRCDPISGHTALYWYRQSLGQGLEFLIYFQGNSAPDKSGLPSDRFSAERTGGSVSTLTIQRTQQEDSAVYLCASSLTGSGAIQETQYFGPGTRLLVL.